A single sample gave rise to the 29 T cell receptor beta chains below, sequenced in a study of Tregs in tolerant kidney transplant recipients (dated by TCRdb to the late 2010s). Library method: the immunoSEQ multiplex PCR assay. TCRdb's version of the immuneACCESS table is confined to in-frame rearrangements and falls short of the full clone set. An unresolved V gene accounts for under half of the shortfall where checked; the remainder is of unknown origin. The sample contains over 60,000 clones, about four fifths of them found a single time. Together, the top ten hold around 4% of the sample. Sequenced: CD4+ T cells from blood. All receptors derive from a human donor in good health.

Worth noting for this clone: Other DNA sequences of this sample code for an identical CDR3. This chain uses TRBV11-3 with TRBJ2-1; no firm D call. Trimming pared 1 base from V and 7 bases from J, leaving 2 bases between. Germline lookup yields CDR1 SGHNT and CDR2 YENEEA. The CDR3 sequence is 11 residues long. CDR3 region: CASSLVNEQFF. The CDR3 bases are TGTGCCAGCAGCTTAGTAAATGAGCAGTTCTTC. The complete variable domain, with remaining parts taken from reference TRBV11-3 and TRBJ2-1, reads EAGVVQSPRYKIIEKKQPVAFWCNPISGHNTLYWYLQNLGQGPELLIRYENEEAVDDSQLPKDRFSAERLKGVDSTLKIQPAELGDSAVYLCASSLVNEQFFGPGTRLTVL.

This rearrangement joins TRBV7-2 to TRBJ2-2; perhaps TRBD1 as D (5 bases). V lost 5 bases, J lost 4 bases, and 14 bases lay in between. Germline lookup yields CDR1 SGHTA and CDR2 FQGNSA. The CDR3 is made up of 15 amino acids. The CDR3 DNA reads as TGTGCCAGCAGCCCTCGGACAACCTTCACCGGGGAGCTGTTTTTT. This sequence encodes CASSPRTTFTGELFF.

This rearrangement joins TRBV7-3 to TRBJ2-5; 8 positions agree with TRBD2. V lost 6 bases to trimming and J lost 4 bases; unmatched junction nucleotides: 4. Germline lookup yields CDR1 SGHTA and CDR2 FQGTGA. There are 13 residues in the CDR3. CDR3 sequence: CASSDAGGETQYF. DNA of the CDR3: TGTGCCAGCAGTGACGCGGGGGGAGAGACCCAGTACTTC. The full variable domain, rest sourced from reference TRBV7-3 and TRBJ2-5, is GAGVSQTPSNKVTEKGKYVELRCDPISGHTALYWYRQSLGQGPEFLIYFQGTGAADDSGLPNDRFFAVRPEGSVSTLKIQRTERGDSAVYLCASSDAGGETQYFGPGTRLLVL.

This clone was counted at least ten times. CDR3 bases: TGTGCCACCACAGGGGGTAATAACTATGGCTACACCTTC. Amino acid sequence: CATTGGNNYGYTF. This rearrangement joins TRBV2 to TRBJ1-2; 8 nucleotides agree with TRBD1. This CDR3 region has 13 residues. Per the germline V gene, CDR1 is SNHLY and CDR2 is FYNNEI. The V gene end was trimmed by 10 bases and the J gene end by 1 base; junction bases not matched to a gene: 5.

The rearrangement uses TRBV7-2 and TRBJ2-1, with TRBD2 matching 11 bases. Trimming removed 0 bases from V and 4 bases from J; junction bases left unmatched: 5. In germline, CDR1 is SGHTA, CDR2 FQGNSA. The CDR3 is 17 residues long. The CDR3 bases are TGTGCCAGCAGCTTAGCGCTGCTAGCGGGAGGATACAATGAGCAGTTCTTC. This sequence encodes CASSLALLAGGYNEQFF.

The chain employs TRBV7-9 and TRBJ1-2; 9 bases agree with TRBD1. The J segment lost 5 bases and the V segment lost 1 base, leaving 2 bases of the junction unmatched. The CDR3 extends over 14 amino acids. Germline V gene data show CDR1 as SEHNR and CDR2 as FQNEAQ (reference sequence). The CDR3 DNA is TGTGCCAGCAGCTTAGGGGACAGGGAGTATGGCTACACCTTC. Protein sequence: CASSLGDREYGYTF. Together with reference TRBV7-9 and TRBJ1-2, the CDR3 gives the full variable domain: DTGVSQNPRHKITKRGQNVTFRCDPISEHNRLYWYRQTLGQGPEFLTYFQNEAQLEKSRLLSDRFSAERPKGSFSTLEIQRTEQGDSAMYLCASSLGDREYGYTFGSGTRLTVV.

CDR3 residues: CASSYSGNYNEQFF. In DNA form, the CDR3 reads TGTGCCAGCAGTTACTCGGGTAACTACAATGAGCAGTTCTTC. The chain is built from TRBV6-6 and TRBJ2-1; D is ambiguous. The CDR3 is 14 residues long. Germline V gene lookup returns CDR1 MNHNY and CDR2 SVGAGI (reference sequence). V lost 0 bases and J 3 bases, leaving 6 bases between the germline ends.

As to this clone: An end of the junction differs from the germline gene, which may be a read error. The identical CDR3 is also encoded by other nucleotide sequences in the sample. This rearrangement joins TRBV7-2 to TRBJ2-1; D gene unclear. The CDR3 is 11 residues long. The germline gives CDR1 SGHTA, CDR2 FQGNSA. This CDR3 is CASSSLNEQFF. CDR3 sequence (DNA): TGTGCCAGTAGCTCACTCAATGAGCAGTTCTTC.

This chain joins TRBV7-2 and TRBJ1-5; tentatively, D is TRBD1 (5 bases). CDR1 is SGHTA and CDR2 is FQGNSA in the germline V gene. The V and J ends lost 1 base and 2 bases respectively, with 6 bases between them. The CDR3 has 14 residues. This CDR3 reads CASSLGGGNQPQHF. Here the CDR3 DNA reads TGTGCCAGCAGCTTAGGAGGGGGCAATCAGCCCCAGCATTTT.

V gene TRBV11-2 combines with J gene TRBJ1-2; no reliable D call. Germline V gives CDR1 SGHAT, CDR2 FQNNGV. V gave up 2 bases and J gave up 2 bases, with 12 bases separating them. This CDR3 has 15 residues. The CDR3 protein is CASSLSWAGNYGYTF. The DNA for the CDR3 is TGTGCCAGCAGCTTATCTTGGGCGGGAAACTATGGCTACACCTTC.

The rearrangement joins TRBV5-1 to TRBJ2-7; D gene unclear. CDR1 is SGHRS, CDR2 YFSETQ, per germline. The V end lost 4 bases, the J end lost 0 bases, and 2 bases lay between the germline ends. This CDR3 region has 11 residues. CDR3 in DNA: TGCGCCAGCAGCGACTCCTACGAGCAGTACTTC. Protein product: CASSDSYEQYF. The full variable domain, rest sourced from reference TRBV5-1 and TRBJ2-7, is KAGVTQTPRYLIKTRGQQVTLSCSPISGHRSVSWYQQTPGQGLQFLFEYFSETQRNKGNFPGRFSGRQFSNSRSEMNVSTLELGDSALYLCASSDSYEQYFGPGTRLTVT.

The rearrangement links TRBV7-2 to TRBJ1-5; 7 bases agree with TRBD1. Germline V gene lookup returns CDR1 SGHTA and CDR2 FQGNSA. This CDR3 region has 13 residues. J was trimmed by 7 bases and V by 10 bases; bases with no gene match: 10. CDR3 residues: CATSTGRDQPQHF. The CDR3 DNA follows: TGTGCCACCTCGACAGGGAGAGACCAGCCCCAGCATTTT.

This rearrangement joins TRBV9 to TRBJ2-7; 7 nucleotides align to TRBD1. The CDR3 is made up of 16 amino acids. Per the germline V gene, CDR1 is SGDLS and CDR2 is YYNGEE. J was trimmed by 1 base and V by 0 bases; bases with no gene match: 7. The chain's CDR3 is CASSVGATGYSYEQYF. DNA of the CDR3: TGTGCCAGCAGCGTAGGAGCGACAGGGTATTCCTACGAGCAGTACTTC.

This chain uses TRBV11-3 with TRBJ1-2, with D hard to call. The length of the CDR3 is 15 residues. V was trimmed by 4 bases and J by 7 bases, leaving 19 bases between them. From germline, CDR1 is SGHNT and CDR2 YENEEA. This CDR3 reads CASSSLRAGSRGYTF. The CDR3 region has the DNA TGTGCCAGCAGCTCCCTCCGGGCGGGTTCGCGTGGCTACACCTTC.

V and J are TRBV19 and TRBJ1-1; TRBD1 is a possible D gene (5 bases). The ends were cut back, 1 base at V and 1 base at J, with 10 bases in the middle. From germline, CDR1 is LNHDA and CDR2 SQIVND (reference sequence). This CDR3 contains 15 residues. In nucleotides, the CDR3 is TGTGCCAGTAGTATAGTCAGGACATGGAACACTGAAGCTTTCTTT. Protein product: CASSIVRTWNTEAFF.

This clone turned up a few times. This chain links TRBV4-1 with TRBJ2-5; D unclear. The length of the CDR3 is 12 residues. CDR1 and CDR2 from the germline V gene are MGHRA and YSYEKL. V was pared by 4 bases and J by 4 bases, with 7 bases between. Here the CDR3 DNA reads TGCGCCAGCAGCCGCCTAGGAGAGACCCAGTACTTC. It translates to CASSRLGETQYF.

The chain joins TRBV5-1 to TRBJ1-2, with D perhaps matching TRBD1 (5 bases). The length of the CDR3 is 15 residues. CDR1 is SGHRS and CDR2 is YFSETQ in the germline V gene. V gave up 1 base and J gave up 6 bases, with 16 bases separating them. The CDR3 reads CASSLLNPGRDGYTF. The CDR3 DNA reads as TGCGCCAGCAGCTTGCTTAATCCGGGGCGTGATGGCTACACCTTC.

The chain is built from TRBV4-1 and TRBJ2-7; no clear D. Germline CDR1 MGHRA, CDR2 YSYEKL. The V end was cut by 6 bases, the J end by 0 bases, with 15 bases between. The CDR3 length is 15 residues. The CDR3 loop is CASSLGWLSSYEQYF. Written as DNA, the CDR3 is TGCGCCAGCAGTCTCGGGTGGCTGAGCTCCTACGAGCAGTACTTC.

This sequence joins TRBV11-2 and TRBJ2-5; D possibly corresponds to TRBD1 (6 bases). CDR3 length: 15 amino acids. From germline, CDR1 is SGHAT and CDR2 FQNNGV. The V and J ends lost 5 bases and 1 base respectively, with 14 bases between them. CDR3 coding DNA: TGTGCCAGCAGCCCGTTCGGACAGCCCCAAGAGACCCAGTACTTC. Translation gives CASSPFGQPQETQYF.

The chain couples TRBV2 to TRBJ1-1; TRBD1 is a possible D gene (6 bases). Trimming left V 4 bases short and J 6 bases short, with 9 bases between. Germline V gene sequence: CDR1 SNHLY, CDR2 FYNNEI. The CDR3 contains 12 residues. CDR3 nucleotide sequence: TGTGCCAGCAGTGGAGGGGGGGCTGAAGCTTTCTTT. This sequence encodes CASSGGGAEAFF.

On this clone: Other nucleotide sequences in the sample specify the same CDR3. This rearrangement joins TRBV2 to TRBJ1-1, with 7 bases that match TRBD1. The germline V gene has CDR1 SNHLY and CDR2 FYNNEI. V shed 4 bases, J shed 5 bases, and the junction held 4 bases outside the gene matches. The length of the CDR3 is 13 residues. The CDR3 DNA follows: TGTGCCAGCAGTGTGGGCAGGGGGACTGAAGCTTTCTTT. Protein: CASSVGRGTEAFF.

In its sample, this clone is large. The chain joins TRBV27 to TRBJ2-6, with TRBD2 as a possible D gene (6 bases). V was cut by 4 bases and J by 3 bases, with 13 bases left in between. CDR3 length equals 16 residues. Germline V CDR1 and CDR2: MNHEY, SMNVEV (reference sequence). The CDR3 sequence: CASSSPGLLGANVLTF. In DNA, the CDR3 is TGTGCCAGCAGTTCACCGGGACTCCTTGGGGCCAACGTCCTGACTTTC.

The genes are TRBV5-3 and TRBJ1-2; weak D call: TRBD1 (6 bases). TRBV5-3 is treated as an ORF (open reading frame) with a function not yet certain. This CDR3 contains 13 residues. V was trimmed by 8 bases and J by 5 bases, leaving 16 bases between them. The CDR3 coding sequence is TGTGCCAGCAGCCTAGGACAGATATATGGCTACACCTTC. This sequence encodes CASSLGQIYGYTF.

Here the CDR3 reads CASSSSGVQETQYF. The CDR3 DNA sequence: TGCGCCAGCAGCTCATCAGGGGTCCAAGAGACCCAGTACTTC. V gene TRBV5-1 combines with J gene TRBJ2-5, with D possibly being TRBD1 (6 bases). Germline V gives CDR1 SGHRS, CDR2 YFSETQ. V was shortened by 3 bases and J by 1 base, with 10 bases between the two germline ends. This CDR3 spans 14 amino acids.

This chain links TRBV29-1 with TRBJ2-1; tentatively, D is TRBD2 (5 bases). The CDR3 totals 12 residues. Germline CDR1 is SQVTM and CDR2 is ANQGSEA. V lost 8 bases and J 4 bases, leaving 12 bases between the germline ends. This chain's CDR3 is CSSRPGYNEQFF. The DNA for the CDR3 is TGCAGCTCACGCCCGGGGTACAATGAGCAGTTCTTC.

The chain recombines TRBV2 with TRBJ2-1, with 7 bases identical to TRBD1. The CDR3 covers 13 residues. Germline loops: CDR1 SNHLY, CDR2 FYNNEI. J was trimmed by 9 bases and V by 4 bases; bases with no gene match: 6. CDR3: CASSVTGAGEQFF. CDR3 nucleotide sequence: TGTGCCAGCAGTGTTACAGGGGCGGGTGAGCAGTTCTTC.

This chain uses TRBV7-9 with TRBJ2-1; D may match TRBD1 or TRBD2 (6 bases each). There are 16 residues in the CDR3. Germline V lookup: CDR1 SEHNR, CDR2 FQNEAQ (reference sequence). The V and J ends lost 2 bases and 12 bases respectively, with 23 bases between them. CDR3 DNA sequence: TGTGCCAGCAGCTTATCCGATAGGCTCTCCCGGGGGCGGCAGTTCTTC. This gives the protein CASSLSDRLSRGRQFF.

The CDR3 region has the DNA TGTGCCAGCAAAAGGAGGGGACAGGGGAACACCGGGGAGCTGTTTTTT. This sequence encodes CASKRRGQGNTGELFF. The rearrangement joins TRBV2 to TRBJ2-2, with TRBD1 matching 9 bases. CDR1 and CDR2 from the germline V gene are SNHLY and FYNNEI. The V gene end was trimmed by 7 bases and the J gene end by 1 base; junction bases not matched to a gene: 7. CDR3 length equals 16 residues.

The V and J genes are TRBV18 and TRBJ2-5; TRBD2 might be the D (6 bases). CDR1 and CDR2 from the germline V gene are KGHSH and LQKENI. The V gene lost 1 base and the J gene lost 5 bases, with 11 bases spanning the gap. This CDR3 contains 14 residues. DNA for the CDR3: TGTGCCAGCTCACCACGACTAGATGGGGAGACCCAGTACTTC. Translating it yields CASSPRLDGETQYF.